This T cell receptor beta chain was recovered during a study of T-cell memory formation after mild COVID-19. TCRdb passed the 5' RACE reads through MiXCR, listing each CDR3 protein once. The sample consists of roughly 130,000 distinct CDR3 sequences, approximately 16% of them appearing once. CDR3 size: 13 residues. The V end lost 3 bases, the J end lost 7 bases, and 12 bases lay between the germline ends. CDR1 MNHEY and CDR2 SMNVEV come from the germline V gene (reference sequence). The gene calls are TRBV27 and TRBJ1-2, with D possibly matching TRBD1 (5 bases). The sequence was obtained from an adult woman who had mild COVID-19 (a few samples of this study predate the infection). Cell type and time point are not known. Specimen: PBMCs or a T cell subset sorted from them (not recorded which). CDR3 amino acids: CASSFGRVGGYTF. The CDR3 bases are TGTGCCAGCAGTTTCGGCAGGGTCGGTGGCTACACCTTC.